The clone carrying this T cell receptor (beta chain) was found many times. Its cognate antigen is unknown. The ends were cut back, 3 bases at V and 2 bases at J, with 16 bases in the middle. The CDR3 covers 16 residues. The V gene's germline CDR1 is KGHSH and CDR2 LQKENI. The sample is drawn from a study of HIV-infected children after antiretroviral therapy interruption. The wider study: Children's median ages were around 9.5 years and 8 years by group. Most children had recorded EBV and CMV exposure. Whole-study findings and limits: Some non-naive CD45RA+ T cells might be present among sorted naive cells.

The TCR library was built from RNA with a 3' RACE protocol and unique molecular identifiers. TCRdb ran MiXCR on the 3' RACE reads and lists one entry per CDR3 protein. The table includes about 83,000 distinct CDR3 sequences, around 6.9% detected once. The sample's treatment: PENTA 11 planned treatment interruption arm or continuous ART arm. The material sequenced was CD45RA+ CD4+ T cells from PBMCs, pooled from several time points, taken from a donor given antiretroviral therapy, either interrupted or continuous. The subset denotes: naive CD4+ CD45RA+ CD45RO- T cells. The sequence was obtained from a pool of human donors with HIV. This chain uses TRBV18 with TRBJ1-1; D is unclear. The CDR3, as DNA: TGTGCCAGCTCACCGGTTTTGGCCAAGACTAACACTGAAGCTTTCTTT. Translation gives CASSPVLAKTNTEAFF. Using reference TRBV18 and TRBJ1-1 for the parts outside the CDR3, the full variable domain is NAGVMQNPRHLVRRRGQEARLRCSPMKGHSHVYWYRQLPEEGLKFMVYLQKENIIDESGMPKERFSAEFPKEGPSILRIQQVVRGDSAAYFCASSPVLAKTNTEAFFGQGTRLTVV.